This T cell receptor beta chain was sequenced in a study of blood T cells in healthy people across ages. As for the study in general: Template switching recovered approximately one barcoded beta molecule for every two T cells. Findings of the study overall: Donor CMV status, an unknown factor, possibly confounded changes in expanded clonotypes. With naive T cell percentage, TCR beta diversity showed a strong correlation.

The germline V gene encodes CDR1 ENHRY and CDR2 SYGVKD. The CDR3 consists of 12 residues. Trimming took 8 bases from V and 5 from J; bases not matched to a gene: 3. Through a sample-barcoded 5' primer and a J-beta primer mix, a second PCR was run for roughly 7 to 11 cycles. TCRdb re-called the 5' RACE reads through MiXCR, storing one row per CDR3 protein. The table records hundreds of thousands of distinct CDR3 sequences, less than 70% of them present only once. As concerns this clonotype: Its target is not known.

Source material: blood. V usage is TRBV10-3 and J usage is TRBJ2-7; TRBD1 matches 10 bases. The receptor's source is a man older than 75 in good health. The CDR3 loop reads CAILGQGNEQYF. The CDR3 coding sequence is TGTGCCATCCTGGGACAGGGGAACGAGCAGTACTTC.